These T cell receptor beta chains were read from a single sample in a study of neurological immune-mediated disorders. Each CDR3 protein is one row after TCRdb ran MiXCR on the 5' RACE reads. The sample gives tens of thousands of distinct CDR3 sequences, nearly 7.5% of which show up once; around 4.5% is in the top ten. Sequencing used PBMCs. These TCRs come from a woman between 40 and 55 years old in good health. Both conserved end residues are part of each CDR3. D genes are given only for firm matches. Clone size appears in some rows only: once, few, many, or a class for an expanded clone.

CDR3: CASSLPSYNEQFF
DNA: TGCGCCAGCAGCTTGCCCTCCTACAATGAGCAGTTCTTC
V: TRBV5-1
D: .
J: TRBJ2-1
size: many

CDR3: CASSYPGDDTQYF
DNA: TGTGCCAGCAGTTACCCAGGGGATGATACGCAGTATTTT
V: TRBV6-5
D: .
J: TRBJ2-3
size: many

CDR3: CASSLEGGAGANVLTF
DNA: TGCGCCAGCAGCTTGGAAGGGGGGGCTGGGGCCAACGTCCTGACTTTC
V: TRBV5-1
D: .
J: TRBJ2-6
size: many

CDR3: CSVPWTGPQETQYF
DNA: TGCAGCGTCCCCTGGACAGGGCCGCAAGAGACCCAGTACTTC
V: TRBV29-1
D: TRBD1
J: TRBJ2-5
size: many

CDR3: CAWSPQTGDPYEQYF
DNA: TGTGCCTGGAGCCCGCAGACAGGGGATCCCTACGAGCAGTACTTC
V: TRBV30
D: TRBD1
J: TRBJ2-7
size: .

CDR3: CASTRGLPGLAGDTDTQYF
DNA: TGTGCCAGCACCCGGGGGCTTCCGGGACTAGCGGGAGACACAGATACGCAGTATTTT
V: TRBV28
D: TRBD2
J: TRBJ2-3
size: many

CDR3: CASSLAGYNQPQHF
DNA: TGTGCCAGCAGTTTAGCCGGGTACAATCAGCCCCAGCATTTT
V: TRBV27
D: .
J: TRBJ1-5
size: many

CDR3: CASSSSGTYNEQFF
DNA: TGTGCCAGCAGCTCTAGCGGGACTTACAATGAGCAGTTCTTC
V: TRBV11-1
D: TRBD2
J: TRBJ2-1
size: .

CDR3: CASSFRGTPRGEQYF
DNA: TGTGCCAGCAGTTTTCGGGGGACCCCTCGGGGCGAGCAGTACTTC
V: TRBV28
D: .
J: TRBJ2-7
size: .

CDR3: CSALSGSPFDQPQHF
DNA: TGCAGTGCCCTATCGGGATCCCCCTTCGATCAGCCCCAGCATTTT
V: TRBV20-1
D: .
J: TRBJ1-5
size: many

CDR3: CASSSTGDPGELFF
DNA: TGCGCCAGCAGCTCGACAGGGGATCCCGGGGAGCTGTTTTTT
V: TRBV5-1
D: TRBD1
J: TRBJ2-2
size: many

CDR3: CASSSRVSQPQHF
DNA: TGTGCCAGCAGCTCCCGCGTCAGTCAGCCCCAGCATTTT
V: TRBV7-2
D: .
J: TRBJ1-5
size: many

CDR3: CASSSGELGTDTQYF
DNA: TGTGCCAGCAGTTCAGGGGAATTGGGCACAGATACGCAGTATTTT
V: TRBV6-5
D: .
J: TRBJ2-3
size: many

CDR3: CASSQGDRKDEAFF
DNA: TGTGCCAGCAGCCAAGGGGACAGGAAGGATGAAGCTTTCTTT
V: TRBV14
D: TRBD1
J: TRBJ1-1
size: many

CDR3: CSGMVGDTEAFF
DNA: TGCAGCGGGATGGTCGGGGACACTGAAGCTTTCTTT
V: TRBV20-1
D: .
J: TRBJ1-1
size: many

CDR3: CASRYWDRPNEKLFF
DNA: TGCGCCAGCAGATATTGGGACCGACCTAATGAAAAACTGTTTTTT
V: TRBV5-1
D: .
J: TRBJ1-4
size: many

CDR3: CASRDILNTEAFF
DNA: TGTGCCAGCAGAGATATTCTGAACACTGAAGCTTTCTTT
V: TRBV6-5
D: .
J: TRBJ1-1
size: many

CDR3: CATLGTGLHGYTF
DNA: TGTGCCACCCTCGGGACAGGGTTACATGGCTACACCTTC
V: TRBV12-3/TRBV12-4
D: TRBD1
J: TRBJ1-2
size: many

CDR3: CASRNTDTQYF
DNA: TGCGCCAGCCGAAACACAGATACGCAGTATTTT
V: TRBV4-1
D: .
J: TRBJ2-3
size: few

CDR3: CSAREVIGPGEQFF
DNA: TGCAGTGCTAGAGAGGTGATAGGACCGGGTGAGCAGTTCTTC
V: TRBV20-1
D: .
J: TRBJ2-1
size: many

CDR3: CASSLVRGSTDTQYF
DNA: TGTGCCAGCAGCTTGGTGAGGGGGAGCACAGATACGCAGTATTTT
V: TRBV5-6
D: .
J: TRBJ2-3
size: .

CDR3: CASYPGGSGNTIYF
DNA: TGTGCCAGCTATCCAGGGGGCTCTGGAAACACCATATATTTT
V: TRBV28
D: TRBD1
J: TRBJ1-3
size: many

CDR3: CSATIRQGTSEQFF
DNA: TGCAGCGCAACGATAAGACAGGGAACGAGTGAGCAGTTCTTC
V: TRBV29-1
D: TRBD1
J: TRBJ2-1
size: many

CDR3: CSARLSVEQYF
DNA: TGCAGTGCTAGACTTAGCGTCGAGCAGTACTTC
V: TRBV20-1
D: .
J: TRBJ2-7
size: .

CDR3: CATSDTSGRASTGELFF
DNA: TGTGCCACCAGTGATACTAGCGGGAGGGCCAGCACCGGGGAGCTGTTTTTT
V: TRBV24-1
D: TRBD2
J: TRBJ2-2
size: many

CDR3: CASSFRQAYEQYF
DNA: TGTGCCAGCAGTTTCCGACAGGCCTACGAGCAGTACTTC
V: TRBV12-3/TRBV12-4
D: .
J: TRBJ2-7
size: many

CDR3: CASSKVTDTQYF
DNA: TGTGCCAGCTCGAAGGTTACAGATACGCAGTATTTT
V: TRBV12-3/TRBV12-4
D: .
J: TRBJ2-3
size: many

CDR3: CASSRTGGEETQYF
DNA: TGCGCCAGCAGCCGGACAGGGGGCGAAGAGACCCAGTACTTC
V: TRBV5-1
D: TRBD1
J: TRBJ2-5
size: many

CDR3: CASSPRFHDTEAFF
DNA: TGTGCCAGCTCACCACGTTTCCACGACACTGAAGCTTTCTTT
V: TRBV18
D: .
J: TRBJ1-1
size: many

CDR3: CATRGAGREIYGYTF
DNA: TGTGCCACCCGGGGGGCAGGGCGAGAAATTTATGGCTACACCTTC
V: TRBV2
D: .
J: TRBJ1-2
size: many

CDR3: CASSPAGTANEKLFF
DNA: TGTGCCAGCAGCCCCGCTGGGACGGCTAATGAAAAACTGTTTTTT
V: TRBV7-6
D: .
J: TRBJ1-4
size: many

CDR3: CSVVHRGQNYGYTF
DNA: TGCAGCGTTGTGCACAGGGGGCAGAACTATGGCTACACCTTC
V: TRBV29-1
D: TRBD1
J: TRBJ1-2
size: many

CDR3: CASSFDRGSEQYF
DNA: TGTGCCAGCAGCTTCGACAGGGGGAGTGAGCAGTACTTC
V: TRBV7-9
D: TRBD1
J: TRBJ2-7
size: many